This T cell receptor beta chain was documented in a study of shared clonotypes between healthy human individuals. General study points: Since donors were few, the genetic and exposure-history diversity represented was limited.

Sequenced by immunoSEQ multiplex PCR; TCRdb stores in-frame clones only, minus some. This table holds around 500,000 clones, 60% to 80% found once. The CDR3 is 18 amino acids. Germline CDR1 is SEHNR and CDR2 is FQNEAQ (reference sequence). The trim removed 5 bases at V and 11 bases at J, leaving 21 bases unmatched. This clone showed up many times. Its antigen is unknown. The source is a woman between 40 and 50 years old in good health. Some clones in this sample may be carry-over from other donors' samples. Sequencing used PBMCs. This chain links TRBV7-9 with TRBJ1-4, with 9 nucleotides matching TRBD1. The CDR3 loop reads CASSDRTGTGSTRHKLFF. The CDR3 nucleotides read TGTGCCAGCAGCGACCGGACCGGGACAGGGTCAACCCGTCATAAACTGTTTTTT.